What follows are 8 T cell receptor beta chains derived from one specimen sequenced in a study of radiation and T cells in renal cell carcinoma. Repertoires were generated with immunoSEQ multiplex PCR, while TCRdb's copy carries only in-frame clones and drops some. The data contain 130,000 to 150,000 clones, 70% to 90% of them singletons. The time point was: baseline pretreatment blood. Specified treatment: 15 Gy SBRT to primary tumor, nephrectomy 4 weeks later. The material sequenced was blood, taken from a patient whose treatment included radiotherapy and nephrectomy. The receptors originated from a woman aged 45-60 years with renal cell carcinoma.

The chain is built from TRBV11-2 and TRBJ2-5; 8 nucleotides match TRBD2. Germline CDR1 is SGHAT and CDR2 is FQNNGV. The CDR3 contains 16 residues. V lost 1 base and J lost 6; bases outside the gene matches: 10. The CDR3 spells CASSLVGGLAVQTQYF. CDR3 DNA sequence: TGTGCCAGCAGCTTAGTTGGAGGACTAGCAGTGCAGACCCAGTACTTC.

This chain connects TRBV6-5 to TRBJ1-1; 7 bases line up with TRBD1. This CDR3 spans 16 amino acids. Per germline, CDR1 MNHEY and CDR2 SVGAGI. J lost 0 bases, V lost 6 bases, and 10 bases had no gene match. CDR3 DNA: TGTGCCAGCAGATACAGGGGCGACCAGTTGAACACTGAAGCTTTCTTT. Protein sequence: CASRYRGDQLNTEAFF.

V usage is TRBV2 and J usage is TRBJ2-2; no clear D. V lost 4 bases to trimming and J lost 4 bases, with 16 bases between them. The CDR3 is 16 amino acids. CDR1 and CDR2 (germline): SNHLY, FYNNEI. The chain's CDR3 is CASSVKYRASTGELFF. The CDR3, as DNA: TGTGCCAGCAGTGTGAAGTACCGGGCGAGCACCGGGGAGCTGTTTTTT.

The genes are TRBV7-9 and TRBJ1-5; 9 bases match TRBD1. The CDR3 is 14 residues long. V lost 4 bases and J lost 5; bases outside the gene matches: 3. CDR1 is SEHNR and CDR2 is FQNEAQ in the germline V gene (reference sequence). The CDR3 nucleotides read TGTGCCAGCAGCTCACAGGGGGCCCATCAGCCCCAGCATTTT. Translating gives CASSSQGAHQPQHF. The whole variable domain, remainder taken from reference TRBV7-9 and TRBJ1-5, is DTGVSQNPRHKITKRGQNVTFRCDPISEHNRLYWYRQTLGQGPEFLTYFQNEAQLEKSRLLSDRFSAERPKGSFSTLEIQRTEQGDSAMYLCASSSQGAHQPQHFGDGTRLSIL.

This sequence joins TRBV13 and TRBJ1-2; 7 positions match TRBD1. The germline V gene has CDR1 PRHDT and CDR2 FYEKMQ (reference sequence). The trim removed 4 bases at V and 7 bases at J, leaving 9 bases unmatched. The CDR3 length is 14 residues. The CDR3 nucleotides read TGTGCCAGCAGCTCCCCCGACAGGGCAAGTGGCTACACCTTC. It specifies CASSSPDRASGYTF.

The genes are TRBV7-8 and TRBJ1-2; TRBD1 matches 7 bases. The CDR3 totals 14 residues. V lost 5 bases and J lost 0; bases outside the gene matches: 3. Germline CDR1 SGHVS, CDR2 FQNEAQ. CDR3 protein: CASSPGQANYGYTF. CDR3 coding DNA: TGTGCCAGCAGCCCAGGACAGGCTAACTATGGCTACACCTTC.

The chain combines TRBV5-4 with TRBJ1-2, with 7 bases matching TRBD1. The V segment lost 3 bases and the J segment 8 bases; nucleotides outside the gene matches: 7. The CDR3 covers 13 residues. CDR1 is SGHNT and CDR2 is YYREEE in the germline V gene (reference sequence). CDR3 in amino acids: CASSSPGQNGYTF. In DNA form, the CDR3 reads TGTGCCAGCAGCTCGCCGGGACAGAACGGCTACACCTTC.

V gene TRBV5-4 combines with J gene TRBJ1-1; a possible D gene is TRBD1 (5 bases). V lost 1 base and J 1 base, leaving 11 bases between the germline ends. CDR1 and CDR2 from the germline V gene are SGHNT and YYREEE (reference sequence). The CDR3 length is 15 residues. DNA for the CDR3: TGTGCCAGCAGCTTGCCGCGGGACCCGAACACTGAAGCTTTCTTT. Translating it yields CASSLPRDPNTEAFF.